This T cell receptor (beta chain) was retrieved from a study of blood T cell repertoires in COVID-19. Study details: Researchers got acute and convalescent COVID-19 samples from the United States, Italy and Spain. From T cells, B-cell-depleted T cells, or PBMCs came the material, which was cDNA or gDNA.

The authors' processing: Reference gene primers were amplified, and this amplification served to estimate nucleated cell counts. Profiled with immunoSEQ multiplex PCR; TCRdb holds only in-frame clones, not every one. Clonal size and the V and J genes are those of that table, whereas D and trimming came from the DNA. The sample carries more than 70,000 clones, around 88% recorded once. From germline, CDR1 is SGHDN and CDR2 FVKESK. V shed 3 bases and J shed 1 base, with 13 bases lying between them. This CDR3 has 17 amino acids. The chain has TRBV14 and TRBJ2-6; D is possibly TRBD1 (6 bases). The sequencing sample was made of peripheral blood. The receptor's source is a man older than 75 with active or convalescent COVID-19. The CDR3 here is CASSHLPRGSGANVLTF. CDR3 in DNA: TGTGCCAGCAGCCACCTCCCTAGGGGGTCTGGGGCCAACGTCCTGACTTTC. The full variable domain, with the rest looked up from reference TRBV14 and TRBJ2-6, is EAGVTQFPSHSVIEKGQTVTLRCDPISGHDNLYWYRRVMGKEIKFLLHFVKESKQDESGMPNNRFLAERTGGTYSTLKVQPAELEDSGVYFCASSHLPRGSGANVLTFGAGSRLTVL.